This T cell receptor beta chain was observed in a study of blood T cells in healthy people across ages. Whole-study findings and limits: Observed TCR beta diversity per million T cells went down as age went up. This fall followed a roughly linear course with age.

With a J-beta primer mix and a sample-barcoded 5' primer, a second PCR ran 7 to 11 cycles. Each CDR3 protein is one row after TCRdb ran MiXCR on the 5' RACE reads. Among 1.5 million to 1.8 million distinct CDR3 sequences listed, approximately 43% were seen once. The sample providers were healthy Caucasian people from Russia, aged roughly 6 to 90. V lost 0 bases to trimming and J lost 4 bases, with 12 bases between them. The V gene's germline CDR1 is SGHAT and CDR2 FQNNGV. This CDR3 region has 15 residues. This clonotype has only a few counts. The antigen is unknown. This TCR was sampled from a woman aged 18-29 years in good health. Sequencing input: blood. The chain recombines TRBV11-2 with TRBJ1-2, with D hard to call. CDR3 DNA sequence: TGTGCCAGCAGCTTAGAGAGTCAGCCTTTCTATGGCTACACCTTC. Its translation is CASSLESQPFYGYTF.